This TCR beta chain is from a study of radiotherapy plus CTLA-4 blockade in lung cancer. At the level of the study: Disease control was achieved by around 30% of patients, and objective responses by 15% to 20%.

General study points: Best predicting response, reportedly, were early blood T cell clone dynamics, with interferon-beta. Expansion of tumor-derived TCR clones was observed in blood after radiotherapy plus ipilimumab.

TCRdb's table, derived via immunoSEQ multiplex PCR, lists solely in-frame clones and lacks some. The table has around 100,000 clones, approximately 80% seen once. To note about this clone: The antigen is unknown.

The CDR3 sequence is 12 residues long. The junction had 3 bases not matched to a gene; V was cut back by 2 bases and J by 9 bases. Germline assignment: CDR1 MDHEN and CDR2 SYDVKM. The sample consisted of peripheral blood, taken from a patient treated with radiotherapy plus ipilimumab. This chain uses TRBV28 with TRBJ1-1; 7 nucleotides match TRBD1. This TCR derives from a human donor with non-small cell lung cancer that progressed on radiotherapy plus ipilimumab. Some clones in this sample may be carry-over from other donors' samples. The CDR3 loop reads CASSLPGQKAFF. The DNA of the CDR3 is TGTGCCAGCAGTTTACCGGGACAGAAAGCTTTCTTT.